This T cell receptor (beta chain) was sequenced during a study of regulatory T cells in long-lasting Graves disease. This clonotype was found many times. Investigators prepared the TCR beta libraries by applying iRepertoire HTBI primers and Arm-PCR of CDR3 regions. TCRdb reprocessed the multiplex PCR reads via MiXCR and lists one record per CDR3 protein. The data show 550,000 or so distinct CDR3 sequences, with more than 10% seen just once and roughly 8.9% held by the top ten. Germline V gene data show CDR1 as SGHTA and CDR2 as FQGNSA. Trimming took 5 bases from V and 3 from J; bases not matched to a gene: 7. This CDR3 region has 15 residues. Specified time point: newly diagnosed GD, antithyroid drugs for less than 3 months. PBMC RNA served as the TCR library source. The same specimen was also included in a second study, on T cells in Graves' hyperthyroidism and ophthalmopathy. That source adds: From stable hyperthyroidism, ophthalmopathy was set apart by a 13 V-J model.

This chain joins TRBV7-2 and TRBJ2-1; 7 positions match TRBD2. The source is a woman younger than 45 with Graves disease. The input for sequencing was peripheral blood mononuclear cells (PBMCs), taken at new diagnosis, from a patient treated with antithyroid drugs. The chain's CDR3 is CASSPSGSRYNEQFF. In DNA, the CDR3 is TGTGCCAGCAGCCCTAGCGGCTCCCGCTACAATGAGCAGTTCTTC.